One sample yielded the 20 T cell receptor beta chains listed below, sequenced in a study of Graves' ophthalmopathy and Graves' hyperthyroidism. RNA transcripts provided the template for amplifying TCR beta CDR3 regions. The authors performed first-round RT-PCR with HTBI primers and then a second-round multiplex PCR. TCRdb used MiXCR to reprocess the multiplex PCR reads, holding one entry per CDR3 protein. In the table there are hundreds of thousands of distinct CDR3 sequences, 15% to 19% of which are singletons. The sample taken for sequencing was peripheral blood. The receptor source for this set is a woman aged 18-29 years with stable Graves' hyperthyroidism.

This clonotype came up once. This could be a read error, since a much larger clone is one nucleotide away. The chain carries TRBV7-9 and TRBJ2-7, with D perhaps assigned TRBD1 or TRBD2 (5 bases each). V was trimmed by 10 bases and J by 6 bases, leaving 19 bases between them. CDR3 length equals 13 residues. The germline gives CDR1 SEHNR, CDR2 FQNEAQ (reference sequence). This CDR3 reads CATITGTSCEQYF. In nucleotides, the CDR3 is TGTGCCACTATTACCGGGACGAGCTGCGAGCAGTACTTC.

In this sample, this clonotype turned up a few times. V usage is TRBV5-1 and J usage is TRBJ1-2; maybe TRBD1 (6 bases). The V end was cut by 2 bases, the J end by 4 bases, with 12 bases between. There are 14 residues in the CDR3. Germline lookup yields CDR1 SGHRS and CDR2 YFSETQ. The CDR3 sequence is CASSLMLDSYGYTF. CDR3 coding DNA: TGCGCCAGCAGCTTAATGTTGGACAGCTATGGCTACACCTTC.

This clonotype was seen many times. The rearrangement joins TRBV12-3 or TRBV12-4 to TRBJ2-7; the D gene could be TRBD1 or TRBD2 (5 bases each). CDR3 length: 13 amino acids. V dropped 3 bases and J dropped 5 bases, with 11 bases sitting between them. In nucleotides, the CDR3 is TGTGCCAGCAGTTTGTCGGGGCGTCACGAGCAGTACTTC. The encoded protein is CASSLSGRHEQYF.

With respect to this clonotype: This sequence may be a read error, since a much larger clone differs from it by one base. The chain employs TRBV7-2 and TRBJ1-1, with D unresolved. The CDR3 loop spans 13 amino acids. Germline values: CDR1 SGHTA, CDR2 FQGNSA. In nucleotides, the CDR3 is TGCGCCAGCAGCCAAGACTCGAACACTGAAGCTTTCTTT. Its protein product is CASSQDSNTEAFF.

This clonotype has just a few counts. CDR3: CSVRDRGLSTEAFF. The DNA of the CDR3 is TGCAGCGTCCGGGACAGGGGGCTGAGCACTGAAGCTTTCTTT. The genes are TRBV29-1 and TRBJ1-1; 12 bases match TRBD1. Germline assignment: CDR1 SQVTM and CDR2 ANQGSEA. CDR3 length: 14 amino acids. The J segment lost 4 bases and the V segment lost 6 bases, leaving 6 bases of the junction unmatched. Full variable domain (missing parts from reference TRBV29-1 and TRBJ1-1): SAVISQKPSRDICQRGTSLTIQCQVDSQVTMMFWYRQQPGQSLTLIATANQGSEATYESGFVIDKFPISRPNLTFSTLTVSNMSPEDSSIYLCSVRDRGLSTEAFFGQGTRLTVV.

This clonotype was detected many times. This sequence joins TRBV12-3 or TRBV12-4 and TRBJ2-5, with D unresolved. The CDR3 has 11 residues. The V end lost 6 bases, the J end lost 3 bases, and 5 bases lay between the germline ends. CDR3 loop: CASSLKETQYF. In DNA, the CDR3 is TGTGCCAGCAGCTTGAAAGAGACCCAGTACTTC.

This chain connects TRBV11-3 to TRBJ1-3; unclear D gene. Trimming took off 6 bases at V and 3 bases at J, with 9 bases between the two ends. Germline CDR1 SGHNT, CDR2 YENEEA. This CDR3 spans 13 amino acids. CDR3 sequence reads: CASRMGIGNTIYF. The CDR3 DNA follows: TGTGCCAGCAGGATGGGAATTGGAAACACCATATATTTT.

This clonotype was seen repeatedly, ten times or more. The V call is TRBV14, the J call TRBJ2-7; the D is unclear. The CDR3 length is 12 residues. The V gene's germline CDR1 is SGHDN and CDR2 FVKESK. V was cut by 3 bases and J by 3 bases, with 6 bases left in between. CDR3 in amino acids: CASSHTYYEQYF. The CDR3 nucleotides read TGTGCCAGCAGCCACACGTACTACGAGCAGTACTTC. Full variable domain (rest looked up from reference TRBV14 and TRBJ2-7): EAGVTQFPSHSVIEKGQTVTLRCDPISGHDNLYWYRRVMGKEIKFLLHFVKESKQDESGMPNNRFLAERTGGTYSTLKVQPAELEDSGVYFCASSHTYYEQYFGPGTRLTVT.

This clonotype was counted many times. The CDR3 coding sequence is TGTGCCAGCAGTTACAATAGCGTAAACATTCAGTACTTC. Translation gives CASSYNSVNIQYF. The chain joins TRBV6-2 or TRBV6-3 to TRBJ2-4, with D perhaps TRBD2 (5 bases). CDR1 is MNHEY, CDR2 SVGEGT, per germline. V dropped 2 bases and J dropped 6 bases, with 8 bases sitting between them. The CDR3 runs to 13 residues.

This clonotype was observed many times. V usage is TRBV5-1 and J usage is TRBJ2-5; D not resolved. The germline V gene has CDR1 SGHRS and CDR2 YFSETQ. CDR3 length: 15 residues. The germline V and J ends were trimmed by 0 bases and 1 base, with 10 bases remaining between them. CDR3 in amino acids: CASSLEGFTQETQYF. CDR3 DNA: TGCGCCAGCAGCTTGGAAGGGTTTACCCAAGAGACCCAGTACTTC.

This clonotype was detected ten times or more. The V gene is TRBV6-5, the J gene TRBJ1-1; no reliable D call. V was clipped by 2 bases and J by 7 bases, with 8 bases between them. The V gene's germline CDR1 is MNHEY and CDR2 SVGAGI. This CDR3 spans 12 amino acids. As DNA, the CDR3 is TGTGCCAGCAGTTACGCTCAAAGTGAAGCTTTCTTT. Protein product: CASSYAQSEAFF.

This clonotype was picked up many times. The chain employs TRBV29-1 and TRBJ1-1; weak D call: TRBD1 (6 bases). Germline assignment: CDR1 SQVTM and CDR2 ANQGSEA. V shed 7 bases and J shed 1 base, with 10 bases lying between them. This CDR3 is 12 amino acids long. CDR3 DNA: TGCAGCGCCCACAGGGAGAACACTGAAGCTTTCTTT. Amino acids: CSAHRENTEAFF.

At least ten counts were recorded for this clonotype. The chain has TRBV7-2 and TRBJ1-2; 11 nucleotides match TRBD1. Germline V lookup: CDR1 SGHTA, CDR2 FQGNSA. Trimming cost V 5 bases and J 6 bases; bases outside gene matches: 5. The length of the CDR3 is 14 residues. CDR3 region: CASSARGQGDGYTF. The DNA for the CDR3 is TGTGCCAGCAGCGCCAGGGGACAGGGGGATGGCTACACCTTC.

This clonotype was seen ten or more times. The chain is built from TRBV7-2 and TRBJ1-2; no clear D. The CDR3 totals 15 residues. The V end lost 1 base, the J end lost 3 bases, and 12 bases lay between the germline ends. From germline, CDR1 is SGHTA and CDR2 FQGNSA. The CDR3 region is CASSLVPGEDYGYTF. CDR3 nucleotides: TGTGCCAGCAGCTTAGTTCCCGGGGAGGACTATGGCTACACCTTC.

This rearrangement joins TRBV7-6 to TRBJ1-1; D gene unclear. This CDR3 contains 13 residues. The germline CDR1 and CDR2 sequences are SGHVS and FNYEAQ. V dropped 10 bases and J dropped 5 bases, with 17 bases sitting between them. This CDR3 is CAITSWRITEAFF. The CDR3, as DNA: TGTGCCATCACGTCCTGGCGAATTACTGAAGCTTTCTTT. The full variable domain, completed using reference TRBV7-6 and TRBJ1-1, is GAGVSQSPRYKVTKRGQDVALRCDPISGHVSLYWYRQALGQGPEFLTYFNYEAQQDKSGLPNDRFSAERPEGSISTLTIQRTEQRDSAMYRCAITSWRITEAFFGQGTRLTVV.

A word on this clonotype: Possible read error: a much larger clone is one base away. In nucleotides, the CDR3 is TGTGCCAGCCTTTCTCGCGGGACAGGGGGACAGATCCAGTACTTC. This translates into CASLSRGTGGQIQYF. The V and J genes are TRBV6-1 and TRBJ2-5, with TRBD1 identical over 11 bases. Losses at the gene ends were 8 bases for V and 10 bases for J; bases not matched to a gene: 15. From germline, CDR1 is MNHNS and CDR2 SASEGT. CDR3 length equals 15 residues.

V is TRBV11-2 and J is TRBJ1-2; D ambiguous. CDR3 size: 12 residues. The germline V and J ends were trimmed by 0 bases and 8 bases, with 7 bases remaining between them. Germline lookup yields CDR1 SGHAT and CDR2 FQNNGV. CDR3 sequence reads: CASSLESGGYTF. As DNA, the CDR3 is TGTGCCAGCAGCTTAGAGTCCGGGGGCTACACCTTC.

Of note for this clonotype: This could be a read error, since a much larger clone is one nucleotide away. The CDR3 loop is CSAWTSGNTGELFF. The DNA for the CDR3 is TGCAGTGCTTGGACTAGCGGGAACACCGGGGAGCTGTTTTTT. The J gene is TRBJ2-2, the V gene TRBV20-1; 10 bases align to TRBD2. CDR1 and CDR2 (germline): DFQATT, SNEGSKA (reference sequence). The CDR3 has 14 residues. The V and J ends lost 5 bases and 1 base, in that order; junction bases with no gene match: 1.

This clonotype came up many times. The chain recombines TRBV2 with TRBJ1-1; TRBD1 agrees at 9 bases. Germline V gene sequence: CDR1 SNHLY, CDR2 FYNNEI. J lost 3 bases, V lost 10 bases, and 9 bases had no gene match. The length of the CDR3 is 14 residues. The CDR3 loop reads CATQDDRGDTEAFF. CDR3 sequence (DNA): TGTGCCACCCAAGATGACAGGGGGGACACTGAAGCTTTCTTT.

This clonotype turned up a few times. The chain uses TRBV2 and TRBJ1-5; weak D call: TRBD1 (6 bases). Germline CDR1 and CDR2: SNHLY and FYNNEI. The CDR3 length is 15 residues. The V end lost 5 bases, the J end lost 3 bases, and 14 bases lay between the germline ends. The CDR3 reads CASSWGAQANQPQHF. The DNA for the CDR3 is TGTGCCAGCAGTTGGGGGGCGCAAGCCAATCAGCCCCAGCATTTT.